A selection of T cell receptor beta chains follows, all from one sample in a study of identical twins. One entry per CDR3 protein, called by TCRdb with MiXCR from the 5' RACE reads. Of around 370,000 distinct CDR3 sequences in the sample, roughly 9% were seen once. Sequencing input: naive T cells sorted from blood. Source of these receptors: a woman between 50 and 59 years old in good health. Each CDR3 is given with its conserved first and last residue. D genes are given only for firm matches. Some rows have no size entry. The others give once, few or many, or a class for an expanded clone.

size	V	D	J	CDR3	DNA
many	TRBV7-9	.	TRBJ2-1	CASSLLPLSGNEQFF	TGTGCCAGCAGCTTATTACCCCTGTCAGGCAATGAGCAGTTCTTC
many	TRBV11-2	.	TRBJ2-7	CASSLVPPYEQYF	TGTGCCAGCAGCTTAGTACCCCCCTACGAGCAGTACTTC
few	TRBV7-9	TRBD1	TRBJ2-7	CASRGPGQAHEQYF	TGTGCCAGTAGGGGACCGGGACAGGCCCACGAGCAGTACTTC
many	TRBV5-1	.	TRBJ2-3	CASSLALGADTQYF	TGCGCCAGCAGCTTGGCCCTGGGAGCAGATACGCAGTATTTT
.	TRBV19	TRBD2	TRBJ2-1	CASSTSGSTNEQFF	TGTGCCAGTAGTACTAGCGGGTCTACGAATGAGCAGTTCTTC
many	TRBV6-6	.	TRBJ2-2	CASSSGELFF	TGTGCCAGCAGCTCCGGGGAGCTGTTTTTT
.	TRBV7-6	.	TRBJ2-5	CASSYAGAGAQETQYF	TGTGCCAGCAGCTACGCAGGGGCCGGGGCCCAAGAGACCCAGTACTTC
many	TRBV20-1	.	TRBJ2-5	CSARRPTETQYF	TGCAGTGCTAGAAGACCGACGGAGACCCAGTACTTC
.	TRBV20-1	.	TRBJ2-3	CSASSDSLHTQYF	TGCAGTGCTTCTTCCGACTCTTTGCACACGCAGTATTTT
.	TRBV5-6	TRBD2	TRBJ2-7	CASSKGLAGGRRRAYEQYF	TGTGCCAGCAGCAAAGGACTAGCGGGAGGACGTCGCAGGGCGTACGAGCAGTACTTC
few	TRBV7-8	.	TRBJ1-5	CASSLEPGDQPQHF	TGTGCCAGCAGCTTAGAACCCGGCGATCAGCCCCAGCATTTT
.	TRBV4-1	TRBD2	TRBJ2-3	CASSQQAGWADTQYF	TGCGCCAGCAGCCAACAAGCGGGATGGGCAGATACGCAGTATTTT
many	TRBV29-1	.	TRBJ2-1	CSVLSPRDFFGDEQFF	TGCAGCGTGCTCTCTCCGCGGGACTTTTTTGGGGATGAGCAGTTCTTC
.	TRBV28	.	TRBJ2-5	CASETQYF	TGTGCCAGCGAGACCCAGTACTTC
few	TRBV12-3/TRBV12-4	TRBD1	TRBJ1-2	CASGPRTGYGYTF	TGTGCCAGCGGGCCCAGGACAGGGTATGGCTACACCTTC
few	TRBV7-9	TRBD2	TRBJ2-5	CASSLDRGGPNEETQYF	TGTGCCAGCAGCTTAGATCGGGGAGGGCCCAATGAGGAGACCCAGTACTTC
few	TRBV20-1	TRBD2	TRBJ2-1	CSARVGSGRPSSYNEQFF	TGCAGTGCTAGGGTGGGTAGCGGGAGGCCTAGCTCCTACAATGAGCAGTTCTTC
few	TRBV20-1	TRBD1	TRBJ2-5	CSATPGTGVSETQYF	TGCAGTGCTACCCCCGGGACAGGGGTATCAGAGACCCAGTACTTC
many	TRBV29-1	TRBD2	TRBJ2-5	CSATSGRGETQYF	TGCAGCGCGACTAGCGGGAGGGGCGAGACCCAGTACTTC
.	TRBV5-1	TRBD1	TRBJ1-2	CASSLEGGASYGYTF	TGCGCCAGCAGCTTAGAAGGGGGCGCCAGCTATGGCTACACCTTC
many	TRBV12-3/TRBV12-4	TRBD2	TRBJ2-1	CASSRRGDEQFF	TGTGCCAGCAGCCGACGGGGGGATGAGCAGTTCTTC
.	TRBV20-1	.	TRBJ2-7	CSAKVRYEQYF	TGCAGTGCTAAGGTGCGCTACGAGCAGTACTTC
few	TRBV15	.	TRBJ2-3	CATSRVYDESTDTQYF	TGTGCCACCAGCAGAGTGTACGATGAGAGCACAGATACGCAGTATTTT
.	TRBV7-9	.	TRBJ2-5	CASSFGVSGTQETQYF	TGTGCCAGCAGCTTTGGTGTCTCAGGAACACAAGAGACCCAGTACTTC
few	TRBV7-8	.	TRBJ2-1	CASSPGRLGNDEQFF	TGTGCCAGCAGCCCGGGACGGTTGGGGAATGATGAGCAGTTCTTC